The clone carrying this TCR beta chain was seen only a few times. Its specificity is not known. This sample is drawn from a study of T cell responses to AZD1222 COVID-19 vaccine. General study findings and limits: At baseline, seropositivity was found in only a handful of AZD1222 recipients.

Clones were sequenced by immunoSEQ multiplex PCR, and TCRdb holds only the in-frame ones, with some missing. The data show 95,000 to 150,000 clones, approximately 85% seen once. The clonotype was recovered from an adult in good health. The sequences come from peripheral blood, collected on day 0 of AZD1222 vaccination.

Written as DNA, the CDR3 is TGTGCCAGCAGCCTCGGGTCTTCGCGCGGAACTGAAGCTTTCTTT. This sequence encodes CASSLGSSRGTEAFF. The chain is built from TRBV28 and TRBJ1-1; D is unresolved. This CDR3 is 15 amino acids long. CDR1 and CDR2 (germline): MDHEN, SYDVKM. Trimming stripped 6 bases from V and 5 bases from J, with 19 bases between. The variable domain in full, completed from reference TRBV28 and TRBJ1-1, reads DVKVTQSSRYLVKRTGEKVFLECVQDMDHENMFWYRQDPGLGLRLIYFSYDVKMKEKGDIPEGYSVSREKKERFSLILESASTNQTSMYLCASSLGSSRGTEAFFGQGTRLTVV.